The 24 T cell receptor beta chains below all came from one sample that was sequenced in a study of cytomegalovirus exposure and HLA in healthy donors. The PCR contained 60 Vbeta and 13 Jbeta primers. The table came from immunoSEQ multiplex PCR; TCRdb's copy has only in-frame clones and leaves some out. The data contain around 170,000 clones, 65% to 85% of them singletons. The source material was PBMCs. These receptors all stem from a woman in her forties in good health and CMV-seropositive.

V usage is TRBV10-3 and J usage is TRBJ2-7, with D perhaps TRBD2 (7 bases). V gave up 7 bases and J gave up 3 bases, with 19 bases separating them. This CDR3 has 15 residues. The germline V gene encodes CDR1 ENHRY and CDR2 SYGVKD. The CDR3 bases are TGTGCCATCAAATGGAGGGAGGGGGAGAGCTACGAGCAGTACTTC. It specifies CAIKWREGESYEQYF.

The chain uses TRBV28 and TRBJ1-2; 10 nucleotides line up with TRBD1. The junction had 4 bases not matched to a gene; V was cut back by 6 bases and J by 6 bases. This CDR3 region has 13 residues. CDR1 and CDR2 (germline): MDHEN, SYDVKM. As DNA, the CDR3 is TGTGCCAGCAGAGGACAGGGGGTTCATGGCTACACCTTC. This codes for CASRGQGVHGYTF.

The chain is built from TRBV6-6 and TRBJ1-2; D perhaps matches TRBD1 (6 bases). V dropped 5 bases and J dropped 5 bases, with 9 bases sitting between them. Germline CDR1 is MNHNY and CDR2 is SVGAGI (reference sequence). The CDR3 length is 12 residues. CDR3: CASSPTGYGYTF. Written as DNA, the CDR3 is TGTGCCAGCAGTCCAACAGGGTATGGCTACACCTTC.

The CDR3 loop reads CASSYLIGLAGGGETQYF. CDR3 coding DNA: TGTGCCAGCAGTTACTTAATTGGACTAGCGGGGGGCGGGGAGACCCAGTACTTC. V gene TRBV28 combines with J gene TRBJ2-5, with 14 positions matching TRBD2. Germline CDR1 is MDHEN and CDR2 is SYDVKM. The trim removed 4 bases at V and 5 bases at J, leaving 12 bases unmatched. The CDR3 sequence is 18 residues long.

The chain uses TRBV10-3 and TRBJ1-5; D gene unclear. The germline V gene has CDR1 ENHRY and CDR2 SYGVKD. V was cut by 3 bases and J by 9 bases, with 9 bases left in between. This CDR3 has 12 amino acids. The CDR3 loop reads CAISDPGLPQHF. The CDR3 DNA sequence: TGTGCCATCAGTGATCCGGGTCTGCCCCAGCATTTT.

The V call is TRBV2, the J call TRBJ2-5; 8 bases are shared with TRBD2. Trimming at V came to 8 bases and at J to 4 bases, leaving 12 bases not matched to a gene. The CDR3 runs 15 residues. CDR1 and CDR2 from the germline V gene are SNHLY and FYNNEI. CDR3 amino acids: CASSPGGAFGETQYF. CDR3 nucleotide sequence: TGTGCCAGCTCCCCCGGGGGGGCGTTCGGAGAGACCCAGTACTTC. Filled out from reference TRBV2 and TRBJ2-5, the complete variable domain reads EPEVTQTPSHQVTQMGQEVILRCVPISNHLYFYWYRQILGQKVEFLVSFYNNEISEKSEIFDDQFSVERPDGSNFTLKIRSTKLEDSAMYFCASSPGGAFGETQYFGPGTRLLVL.

The CDR3 nucleotides are TGTGCCAGCAGCCCCGACAGCTTAACCGGGGAGCTGTTTTTT. Translation gives CASSPDSLTGELFF. The J gene is TRBJ2-2, the V gene TRBV9, with a tentative D call TRBD1 (5 bases). V gave up 4 bases and J gave up 5 bases, with 12 bases separating them. The V gene's germline CDR1 is SGDLS and CDR2 YYNGEE. CDR3 length: 14 amino acids. Filled out from reference TRBV9 and TRBJ2-2, the complete variable domain reads DSGVTQTPKHLITATGQRVTLRCSPRSGDLSVYWYQQSLDQGLQFLIQYYNGEERAKGNILERFSAQQFPDLHSELNLSSLELGDSALYFCASSPDSLTGELFFGEGSRLTVL.

The CDR3 DNA sequence: TGTGCCTGGATATTGCCTAGCGGGGGGGCCACGGGAGGGAAAGATACGCAGTATTTT. Protein product: CAWILPSGGATGGKDTQYF. The chain carries TRBV30 and TRBJ2-3; 12 nucleotides align to TRBD2. V shed 4 bases and J 5 bases; nucleotides not matched to a gene: 19. Germline CDR1 and CDR2: GTSNPN and SVGIG (reference sequence). CDR3 length: 19 amino acids.

This clone was recorded a few times. The rearrangement links TRBV4-3 to TRBJ1-6; D gene unclear. Germline CDR1 and CDR2: LGHNA and YSLEER. The V end lost 0 bases, the J end lost 6 bases, and 21 bases lay between the germline ends. The CDR3 extends over 19 amino acids. CDR3 sequence (DNA): TGCGCCAGCAGCCAAGAAGCCCCTGGAGGGCCCAATGCTAATTCACCCCTCCACTTT. It translates to CASSQEAPGGPNANSPLHF.

V gene TRBV28 combines with J gene TRBJ2-6; D is unclear. CDR1 is MDHEN, CDR2 SYDVKM, per germline. CDR3 length: 13 amino acids. CDR3 bases: TGTGCACACCGCCGCTCTGGGGCCAACGTCCTGACTTTC. It is translated as CAHRRSGANVLTF.

The rearrangement links TRBV2 to TRBJ1-2; D may be TRBD1 (6 bases). CDR1 is SNHLY and CDR2 is FYNNEI in the germline V gene. Trimming cost V 8 bases and J 8 bases, with 21 bases left between them. This CDR3 contains 14 residues. The CDR3, as DNA: TGTGCCAGCCGACCGATGACAGGCTTAGGCGGCTACACCTTC. Its protein is CASRPMTGLGGYTF.

The chain employs TRBV4-3 and TRBJ1-1; tentatively, D is TRBD1 (5 bases). V lost 4 bases to trimming and J lost 2 bases, with 11 bases between them. The CDR3 is made up of 14 amino acids. Germline CDR1 LGHNA, CDR2 YSLEER. The CDR3 sequence: CASSRPTVNTEAFF. The CDR3 region has the DNA TGCGCCAGCAGCCGCCCGACAGTTAACACTGAAGCTTTCTTT.

This clone appeared once. This sequence joins TRBV4-1 and TRBJ2-7, with D perhaps matching TRBD1 (5 bases). V was pared by 0 bases and J by 2 bases, with 8 bases between. From germline, CDR1 is MGHRA and CDR2 YSYEKL. The CDR3 is 14 residues long. This chain's CDR3 is CASSQDRGTYEQYF. Here the CDR3 DNA reads TGCGCCAGCAGCCAAGATAGGGGAACCTACGAGCAGTACTTC.

Of note for this clone: This specimen includes other DNA sequences encoding the same CDR3. The gene calls are TRBV7-6 and TRBJ2-2; 8 bases align to TRBD1. The germline gives CDR1 SGHVS, CDR2 FNYEAQ. The V gene end was trimmed by 6 bases and the J gene end by 1 base; junction bases not matched to a gene: 4. This CDR3 has 15 residues. The CDR3 reads CASRQGVLNTGELFF. The CDR3, as DNA: TGTGCCAGCAGACAGGGGGTCTTGAACACCGGGGAGCTGTTTTTT.

The chain joins TRBV27 to TRBJ1-2; no definite D call. Looked up from germline, CDR1 is MNHEY and CDR2 is SMNVEV (reference sequence). Trimming pared 5 bases from V and 1 base from J, leaving 8 bases between. The length of the CDR3 is 13 residues. The CDR3 region is CASSPHINYGYTF. Written as DNA, the CDR3 is TGTGCCAGCAGTCCACATATTAACTATGGCTACACCTTC.

The genes are TRBV19 and TRBJ2-3; 10 positions match TRBD1. The CDR3 loop spans 15 amino acids. Per germline, CDR1 LNHDA and CDR2 SQIVND (reference sequence). The V and J ends lost 8 bases and 1 base, in that order; junction bases with no gene match: 6. Here the CDR3 DNA reads TGTGCCAGTGGGGACAGGGGTATCCGCACAGATACGCAGTATTTT. Translating gives CASGDRGIRTDTQYF.

The DNA of the CDR3 is TGTGCCAGCCGACAGGGGAGTAAAGACTATGGCTACACCTTC. Protein sequence: CASRQGSKDYGYTF. The chain carries TRBV2 and TRBJ1-2; 8 bases are a match to TRBD1. Germline lookup yields CDR1 SNHLY and CDR2 FYNNEI. The junction had 8 bases not matched to a gene; V was cut back by 8 bases and J by 3 bases. This CDR3 region has 14 residues. The variable domain in full, with the rest retrieved from reference TRBV2 and TRBJ1-2, is EPEVTQTPSHQVTQMGQEVILRCVPISNHLYFYWYRQILGQKVEFLVSFYNNEISEKSEIFDDQFSVERPDGSNFTLKIRSTKLEDSAMYFCASRQGSKDYGYTFGSGTRLTVV.

The V gene is TRBV14, the J gene TRBJ1-4; D is undetermined. The length of the CDR3 is 15 residues. Germline V gene sequence: CDR1 SGHDN, CDR2 FVKESK. The V end lost 4 bases, the J end lost 10 bases, and 19 bases lay between the germline ends. Written as DNA, the CDR3 is TGTGCCAGCAGCCCAGCGGGCGGAGTGGGGTTAAAACTGTTTTTT. Residues: CASSPAGGVGLKLFF.

The chain joins TRBV5-4 to TRBJ1-2; D is unclear. CDR1 is SGHNT and CDR2 is YYREEE in the germline V gene (reference sequence). V lost 4 bases and J lost 4, with 8 bases in between. The CDR3 totals 12 residues. The CDR3 protein is CASSAEVYGYTF. CDR3 coding DNA: TGTGCCAGCAGCGCAGAGGTCTATGGCTACACCTTC. The variable domain in full, with the rest retrieved from reference TRBV5-4 and TRBJ1-2, is ETGVTQSPTHLIKTRGQQVTLRCSSQSGHNTVSWYQQALGQGPQFIFQYYREEENGRGNFPPRFSGLQFPNYSSELNVNALELDDSALYLCASSAEVYGYTFGSGTRLTVV.

The chain has TRBV5-1 and TRBJ2-2; 7 bases agree with TRBD1. The germline V gene encodes CDR1 SGHRS and CDR2 YFSETQ. V gave up 4 bases and J gave up 3 bases; unmatched junction bases: 6. The CDR3 has 15 residues. The CDR3, as DNA: TGCGCCAGCAGCACATCAACAGGGGACACCGGGGAGCTGTTTTTT. Its translation is CASSTSTGDTGELFF.

The gene calls are TRBV27 and TRBJ2-1; 7 positions agree with TRBD1. CDR1 and CDR2 from the germline V gene are MNHEY and SMNVEV (reference sequence). J lost 8 bases, V lost 6 bases, and 10 bases had no gene match. CDR3 size: 14 residues. The DNA of the CDR3 is TGTGCCAGCAGCTCTACACGACAGGGCCATGAGCAGTTCTTC. Translating it yields CASSSTRQGHEQFF.

This chain joins TRBV5-1 and TRBJ1-6, with D maybe TRBD1 (5 bases). The CDR3 is 13 residues long. Germline V gene lookup returns CDR1 SGHRS and CDR2 YFSETQ. V was trimmed by 4 bases and J by 10 bases, leaving 12 bases between them. The DNA of the CDR3 is TGCGCCAGCAGCCTCGACAGTACCTCACCCCTCCACTTT. Protein product: CASSLDSTSPLHF.

The chain employs TRBV5-1 and TRBJ1-1; TRBD1 agrees at 9 bases. This CDR3 comprises 15 residues. Looked up from germline, CDR1 is SGHRS and CDR2 is YFSETQ. Unmatched junction bases numbered 6, after V lost 3 bases and J lost 3 bases. The CDR3 nucleotides read TGCGCCAGCAGCTCCGGGACAGGGTCGGACACTGAAGCTTTCTTT. It translates to CASSSGTGSDTEAFF.

The V gene is TRBV29-1, the J gene TRBJ1-1, with D uncertain. V dropped 7 bases and J dropped 0 bases, with 9 bases sitting between them. The CDR3 totals 12 residues. In germline, CDR1 is SQVTM, CDR2 ANQGSEA. The CDR3, as DNA: TGCAGCGGGAGAAATATGAACACTGAAGCTTTCTTT. Its protein is CSGRNMNTEAFF.